The next 12 T cell receptor beta chains were all read from a single sample in a study of T cell responses to AZD1222 COVID-19 vaccine. Assay used: immunoSEQ multiplex PCR; TCRdb lists only in-frame clones, some missing. The sample holds about 150,000 clones; 84% are singletons and the top ten take 4.1%. Sequencing used peripheral blood, obtained on day 0 of AZD1222 vaccination. These receptors were taken from an adult in good health.

The chain employs TRBV7-9 and TRBJ2-2; D may be TRBD1 (7 bases). V was trimmed by 0 bases and J by 5 bases, leaving 10 bases between them. The length of the CDR3 is 15 residues. Germline loops: CDR1 SEHNR, CDR2 FQNEAQ (reference sequence). The CDR3 protein is CASSLAGGQTGELFF. Here the CDR3 DNA reads TGTGCCAGCAGCTTAGCGGGGGGACAGACCGGGGAGCTGTTTTTT.

This clone was counted only a few times. The genes are TRBV2 and TRBJ2-1, with D unclear. Per the germline V gene, CDR1 is SNHLY and CDR2 is FYNNEI. The CDR3 runs 15 residues. The ends were cut back, 1 base at V and 4 bases at J, with 11 bases in the middle. CDR3 DNA: TGTGCCAGCAGTGAAGGACCCCCTCCTTACAATGAGCAGTTCTTC. Its protein is CASSEGPPPYNEQFF.

The genes are TRBV9 and TRBJ2-2, with D hard to call. Germline V lookup: CDR1 SGDLS, CDR2 YYNGEE. There are 13 residues in the CDR3. Trimming pared 3 bases from V and 6 bases from J, leaving 9 bases between. The CDR3 spells CASSGVVAGELFF. As DNA, the CDR3 is TGTGCCAGCAGCGGGGTGGTGGCCGGGGAGCTGTTTTTT.

The chain couples TRBV28 to TRBJ1-5, with D possibly being TRBD1 (5 bases). The CDR3 has 15 residues. Germline V CDR1 and CDR2: MDHEN, SYDVKM. The germline V and J ends were trimmed by 0 bases and 8 bases, with 14 bases remaining between them. The CDR3 spells CASSLWGTGGEPQHF. The DNA for the CDR3 is TGTGCCAGCAGTTTATGGGGAACCGGGGGGGAGCCCCAGCATTTT.

The chain uses TRBV25-1 and TRBJ2-3; D ambiguous. The CDR3 sequence is 13 residues long. V was clipped by 1 base and J by 6 bases, with 8 bases between them. Germline V lookup: CDR1 MGHDK, CDR2 SYGVNS. The CDR3 sequence: CASSESARDTQYF. The CDR3 DNA reads as TGTGCCAGCAGTGAATCCGCCAGGGATACGCAGTATTTT.

The chain couples TRBV19 to TRBJ2-1; TRBD2 is a possible D gene (6 bases). Per germline, CDR1 LNHDA and CDR2 SQIVND (reference sequence). V lost 5 bases to trimming and J lost 5 bases, with 22 bases between them. The CDR3 length is 17 residues. The CDR3 nucleotides are TGTGCCAGTAGTTCTCCCCGGGACTCCCGGAATAACAATGAGCAGTTCTTC. Protein sequence: CASSSPRDSRNNNEQFF.

The gene calls are TRBV28 and TRBJ1-1, with D possibly being TRBD1 (6 bases). Germline assignment: CDR1 MDHEN and CDR2 SYDVKM. The V gene lost 5 bases and the J gene lost 0 bases, with 13 bases spanning the gap. This CDR3 is built from 15 residues. In DNA, the CDR3 is TGTGCCAGCAGTACCCCGACAGGTTTGAACACTGAAGCTTTCTTT. Its translation: CASSTPTGLNTEAFF.

V usage is TRBV7-2 and J usage is TRBJ1-2; TRBD1 matches at 8 bases. V was pared by 5 bases and J by 7 bases, with 12 bases of the junction left unmatched. The CDR3 extends over 15 amino acids. Germline CDR1 SGHTA, CDR2 FQGNSA. This CDR3 reads CASSLTGQGGSGYTF. The CDR3 bases are TGTGCCAGCAGCCTGACCGGACAGGGAGGAAGTGGCTACACCTTC.

The chain has TRBV10-2 and TRBJ2-7; D not certain. The CDR3 has 15 amino acids. Germline CDR1 and CDR2: WSHSY and SAAADI. The germline V and J ends were trimmed by 4 bases and 2 bases, with 15 bases remaining between them. CDR3 region: CASSGKGLGTYEQYF. CDR3 sequence (DNA): TGCGCCAGCAGTGGAAAAGGGCTGGGGACCTACGAGCAGTACTTC.

The V and J genes are TRBV6-6 and TRBJ2-2; 9 nucleotides match TRBD2. The CDR3 sequence is 15 residues long. From germline, CDR1 is MNHNY and CDR2 SVGAGI (reference sequence). Trimming at V came to 5 bases and at J to 1 base, leaving 2 bases not matched to a gene. The CDR3, as DNA: TGTGCCAGCAGTAGAGCGGGGGGGAACACCGGGGAGCTGTTTTTT. Translating it yields CASSRAGGNTGELFF.

The chain employs TRBV5-1 and TRBJ1-3; D perhaps matches TRBD1 (5 bases). The CDR3 spans 14 residues. Trimming shortened V by 6 bases and J by 0 bases, and 10 bases separated the two germline ends. Germline V gene sequence: CDR1 SGHRS, CDR2 YFSETQ. The CDR3 is CASKEQDSGNTIYF. In nucleotides, the CDR3 is TGCGCCAGCAAGGAACAGGACTCTGGAAACACCATATATTTT.

On this clone: Different DNA sequences within this sample yield the same CDR3. The V and J genes are TRBV9 and TRBJ1-2; no reliable D call. Trimming shortened V by 0 bases and J by 4 bases, and 7 bases separated the two germline ends. The CDR3 loop spans 13 amino acids. Per germline, CDR1 SGDLS and CDR2 YYNGEE. The CDR3 loop reads CASSVEEGYGYTF. In DNA, the CDR3 is TGTGCCAGCAGCGTAGAAGAGGGCTATGGCTACACCTTC.